This TCR beta chain was observed in a study of T cell repertoires in ileal Crohn's disease. V lost 1 base, J lost 2 bases, and 15 bases lay in between. This CDR3 is built from 17 residues. Germline V CDR1 and CDR2: LGHNA, YSLEER. Indicated time point: neoterminal ileum biopsy at postoperative endoscopy, about 6 months after surgery. Some clones are missing from TCRdb's copy, which holds only in-frame ones; the method was immunoSEQ multiplex PCR. The table lists 15,000 or so clones, over 70% of them singletons. The chain couples TRBV4-3 to TRBJ2-1; D is uncertain. The source of this sequence is an adult with Crohn's disease. The sample taken for sequencing was ileal tissue. Here the CDR3 reads CASSQGGLLAAYNEQFF. The CDR3 nucleotides are TGCGCCAGCAGCCAAGGGGGTTTACTCGCAGCCTACAATGAGCAGTTCTTC.